These 2 T cell receptor beta chains originate from one sample sequenced in a study of vaccination and CD4 T cells after COVID-19. Stated treatment: roughly 11-day PBMC culture with coronavirus spike peptide pools or control peptides (ViraFEST assay). Sequencing of the DNA from cultured CD4+ T cells was carried out with the Oncomine TCR Beta short-read assay. MiXCR was run by TCRdb on the PCR reads, yielding one entry per CDR3 protein. The sample holds some 9,000 distinct CDR3 sequences, less than 70% seen once. No cognate antigen is known for these TCRs. Sequences were obtained from CD4+ T cells from blood, cultured in vitro. The receptors come from a human donor who had recovered from COVID-19.

The chain combines TRBV10-3 with TRBJ2-7; D is undetermined. The germline V gene has CDR1 ENHRY and CDR2 SYGVKD. V lost 0 bases to trimming and J lost 2 bases, with 8 bases between them. The CDR3 sequence is 14 residues long. The CDR3: CAISESGGTYEQYF. The CDR3 DNA reads as TGTGCCATCAGTGAGTCGGGTGGGACCTACGAGCAGTACTTC.

This chain joins TRBV7-6 and TRBJ2-7, with 10 bases matching TRBD1. Trimming cost V 5 bases and J 5 bases; bases outside gene matches: 9. The CDR3 spans 15 residues. The germline gives CDR1 SGHVS, CDR2 FNYEAQ. The CDR3 DNA reads as TGTGCCAGCAGCCCCACCGGGACAGGGGTGGACGAGCAGTACTTC. Translating gives CASSPTGTGVDEQYF.